This TCR beta chain came from a study of OX40 agonist ivuxolimab in advanced cancers. Any history of autoimmune disease or systemic immunosuppression disqualified patients. Here immunoSEQ multiplex PCR was the method, and the copy in TCRdb shows in-frame clones only, minus some. The top ten hold 2% to 2.5% of the sample, which has over 60,000 clones, more than 65% seen once. Study observations and caveats: On average, CD8+ T cells had more expanded clones than CD4+. At 0.1 to 3.0 mg/kg, CD4+ and CD8+ blood T cells expanded clonally by week 6.

A word on this clone: Its antigen is not identified.

The specimen comprised CD4+ or CD8+ T cells sorted from blood, sampled in a trial of the OX40 agonist ivuxolimab. This sequence was found in an adult with an advanced solid tumor such as melanoma, head and neck, liver or kidney cancer.

Here the CDR3 DNA reads TGTGCCAGCAGCATCTCGTCGTTGTTAGAGACCCAGTACTTC. It encodes CASSISSLLETQYF. The chain links TRBV7-9 to TRBJ2-5; D call uncertain. The V end was cut by 5 bases, the J end by 4 bases, with 14 bases between. In germline, CDR1 is SEHNR, CDR2 FQNEAQ (reference sequence). This CDR3 has 14 amino acids.